The source of this TCR beta chain is a study of shared clonotypes between healthy human individuals. Across the study: CD4 naive cells filled three plates per donor, CD4 memory three, CD8 naive two and CD8 memory one.

As to this clone: What it recognizes is unknown.

As processed by the authors: Junction-only sequences without quality scores came from ImmunoSEQ, so filtering differed. The assay was immunoSEQ multiplex PCR, and TCRdb's table has in-frame clones only and misses some. V and J calls and clone size are as listed in that table; D and trimming were resolved from the DNA. The table has about 2 million clones, about 95% seen once. Germline V gene sequence: CDR1 SNHLY, CDR2 FYNNEI. CDR3 length: 16 amino acids. V was pared by 10 bases and J by 8 bases, with 24 bases between. General observations from the study: Rarefaction revealed incomplete sorted-subset sequencing despite large depth. Naive subsets typically showed greater estimated richness than memory subsets.

Naive CD8 cells, CD45RO-negative and positively selected for CCR7, excluded terminally differentiated effector memory CD45RA+ cells. Sequenced material: naive CD8+ T cells sorted from blood. The clonotype comes from a man younger than 35 in good health. The chain joins TRBV2 to TRBJ2-6, with D tentatively TRBD1 or TRBD2 (5 bases each). CDR3 coding DNA: TGTGCCACTTTCCGGGACGCCCTGGTCGGGACCAACGTCCTGACTTTC. It encodes CATFRDALVGTNVLTF.